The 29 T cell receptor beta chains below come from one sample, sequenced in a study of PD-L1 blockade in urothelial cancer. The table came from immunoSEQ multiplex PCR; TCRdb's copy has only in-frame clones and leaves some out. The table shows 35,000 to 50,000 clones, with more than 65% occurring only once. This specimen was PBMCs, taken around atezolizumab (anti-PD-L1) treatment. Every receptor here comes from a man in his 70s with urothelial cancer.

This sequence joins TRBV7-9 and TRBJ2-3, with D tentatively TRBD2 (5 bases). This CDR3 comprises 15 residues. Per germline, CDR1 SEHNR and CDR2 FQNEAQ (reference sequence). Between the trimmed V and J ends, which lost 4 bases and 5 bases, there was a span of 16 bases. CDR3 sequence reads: CASSSPSPPQDTQYF. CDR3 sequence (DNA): TGTGCCAGCAGCTCACCTAGCCCCCCTCAAGATACGCAGTATTTT.

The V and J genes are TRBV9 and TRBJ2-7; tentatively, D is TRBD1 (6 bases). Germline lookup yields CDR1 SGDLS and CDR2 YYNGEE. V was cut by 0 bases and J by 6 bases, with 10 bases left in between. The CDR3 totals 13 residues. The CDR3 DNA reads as TGTGCCAGCAGCGTAGGGACAGCTGGCGAGCAGTACTTC. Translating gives CASSVGTAGEQYF.

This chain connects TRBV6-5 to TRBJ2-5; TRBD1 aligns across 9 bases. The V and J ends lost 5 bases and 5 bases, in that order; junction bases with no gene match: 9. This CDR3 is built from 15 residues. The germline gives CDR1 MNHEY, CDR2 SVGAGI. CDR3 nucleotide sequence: TGTGCCAGCAGTACGGACAGGGGTCGTCGGGAGACCCAGTACTTC. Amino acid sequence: CASSTDRGRRETQYF.

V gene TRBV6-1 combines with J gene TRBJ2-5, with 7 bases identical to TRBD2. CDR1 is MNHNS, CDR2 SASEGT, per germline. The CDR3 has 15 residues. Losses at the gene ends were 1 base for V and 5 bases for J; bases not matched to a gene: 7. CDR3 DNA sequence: TGTGCCAGCAGTGAAGATCCAGCAGCGGGGGAGACCCAGTACTTC. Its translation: CASSEDPAAGETQYF.

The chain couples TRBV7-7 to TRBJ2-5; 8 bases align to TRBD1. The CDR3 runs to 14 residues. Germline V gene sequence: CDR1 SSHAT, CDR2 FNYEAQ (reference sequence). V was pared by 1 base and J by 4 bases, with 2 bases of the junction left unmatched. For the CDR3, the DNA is TGTGCCAGCAGCTTAGGGACAGGGCTAGAGACCCAGTACTTC. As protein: CASSLGTGLETQYF.

The CDR3 region has the DNA TGCAGCGTTGTGGTCAGCGGGACTGAAGCTTTCTTT. Its protein product is CSVVVSGTEAFF. V and J are TRBV29-1 and TRBJ1-1; D is uncertain. Germline V gene sequence: CDR1 SQVTM, CDR2 ANQGSEA. CDR3 size: 12 residues. V lost 4 bases and J lost 5, with 11 bases in between. Complete variable domain (other parts from reference TRBV29-1 and TRBJ1-1): SAVISQKPSRDICQRGTSLTIQCQVDSQVTMMFWYRQQPGQSLTLIATANQGSEATYESGFVIDKFPISRPNLTFSTLTVSNMSPEDSSIYLCSVVVSGTEAFFGQGTRLTVV.

CDR3 amino acids: CASTLQGLNTEAFF. The CDR3 region has the DNA TGTGCCAGCACTTTACAGGGATTGAACACTGAAGCTTTCTTT. V gene TRBV2 combines with J gene TRBJ1-1; D perhaps matches TRBD1 (6 bases). The germline CDR1 and CDR2 sequences are SNHLY and FYNNEI. The CDR3 has 14 amino acids. The germline V and J ends were trimmed by 7 bases and 0 bases, with 12 bases remaining between them.

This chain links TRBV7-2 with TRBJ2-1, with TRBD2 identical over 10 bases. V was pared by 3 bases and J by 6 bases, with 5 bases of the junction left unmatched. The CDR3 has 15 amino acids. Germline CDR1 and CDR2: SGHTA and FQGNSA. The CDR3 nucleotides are TGTGCCAGCAGCTTCGGGACTAGCGTCCGCAATGAGCAGTTCTTC. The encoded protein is CASSFGTSVRNEQFF. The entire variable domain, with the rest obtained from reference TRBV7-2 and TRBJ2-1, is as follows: GAGVSQSPSNKVTEKGKDVELRCDPISGHTALYWYRQSLGQGLEFLIYFQGNSAPDKSGLPSDRFSAERTGGSVSTLTIQRTQQEDSAVYLCASSFGTSVRNEQFFGPGTRLTVL.

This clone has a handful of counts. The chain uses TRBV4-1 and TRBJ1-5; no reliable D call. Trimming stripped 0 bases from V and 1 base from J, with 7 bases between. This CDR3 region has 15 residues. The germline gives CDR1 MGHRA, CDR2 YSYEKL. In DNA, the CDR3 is TGCGCCAGCAGCCAAGATGAGCGGAGCAATCAGCCCCAGCATTTT. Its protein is CASSQDERSNQPQHF.

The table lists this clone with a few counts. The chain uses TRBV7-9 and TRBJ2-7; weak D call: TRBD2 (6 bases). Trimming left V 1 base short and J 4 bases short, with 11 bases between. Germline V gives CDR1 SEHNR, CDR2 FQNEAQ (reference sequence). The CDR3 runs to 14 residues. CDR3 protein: CASSLEASVYEQYF. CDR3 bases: TGTGCCAGCAGCTTAGAGGCTAGCGTTTACGAGCAGTACTTC.

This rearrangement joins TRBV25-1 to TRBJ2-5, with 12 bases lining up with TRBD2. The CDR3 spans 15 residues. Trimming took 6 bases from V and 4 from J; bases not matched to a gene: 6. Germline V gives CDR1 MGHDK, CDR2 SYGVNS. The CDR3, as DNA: TGTGCCAGCAGCAAACTAGCGGGAGGAGGAGAGACCCAGTACTTC. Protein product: CASSKLAGGGETQYF. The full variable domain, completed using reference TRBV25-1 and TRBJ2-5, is EADIYQTPRYLVIGTGKKITLECSQTMGHDKMYWYQQDPGMELHLIHYSYGVNSTEKGDLSSESTVSRIRTEHFPLTLESARPSHTSQYLCASSKLAGGGETQYFGPGTRLLVL.

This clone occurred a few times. The CDR3 protein is CAWSVWQGGQYEQYF. In DNA, the CDR3 is TGTGCCTGGAGTGTATGGCAGGGGGGCCAGTACGAGCAGTACTTC. The chain is built from TRBV30 and TRBJ2-7; D perhaps matches TRBD1 (7 bases). V dropped 0 bases and J dropped 4 bases, with 16 bases sitting between them. Germline V gene sequence: CDR1 GTSNPN, CDR2 SVGIG (reference sequence). The CDR3 runs 15 residues.

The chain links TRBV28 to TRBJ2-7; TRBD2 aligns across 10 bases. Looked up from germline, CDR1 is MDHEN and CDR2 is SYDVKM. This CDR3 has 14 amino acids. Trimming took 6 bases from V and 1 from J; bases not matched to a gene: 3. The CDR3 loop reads CASRSSGRSYEQYF. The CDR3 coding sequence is TGTGCCAGCAGAAGTAGCGGGAGGTCCTACGAGCAGTACTTC.

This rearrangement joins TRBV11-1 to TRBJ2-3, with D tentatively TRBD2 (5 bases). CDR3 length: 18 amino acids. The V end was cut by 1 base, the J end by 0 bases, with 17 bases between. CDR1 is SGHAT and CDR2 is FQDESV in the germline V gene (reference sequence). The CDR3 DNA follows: TGTGCCAGCAGCTTAGATAGCCCGGGGTATCTGAGCACAGATACGCAGTATTTT. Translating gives CASSLDSPGYLSTDTQYF. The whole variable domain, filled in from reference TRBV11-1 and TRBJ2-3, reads EAEVAQSPRYKITEKSQAVAFWCDPISGHATLYWYRQILGQGPELLVQFQDESVVDDSQLPKDRFSAERLKGVDSTLKIQPAELGDSAMYLCASSLDSPGYLSTDTQYFGPGTRLTVL.

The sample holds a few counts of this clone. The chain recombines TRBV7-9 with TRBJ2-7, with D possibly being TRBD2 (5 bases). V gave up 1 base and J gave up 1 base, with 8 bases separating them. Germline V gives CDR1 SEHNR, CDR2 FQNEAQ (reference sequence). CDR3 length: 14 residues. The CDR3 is CASSLVTNSYEQYF. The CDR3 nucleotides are TGTGCCAGCAGCTTAGTGACTAATTCCTACGAGCAGTACTTC. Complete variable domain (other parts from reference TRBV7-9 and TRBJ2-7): DTGVSQNPRHKITKRGQNVTFRCDPISEHNRLYWYRQTLGQGPEFLTYFQNEAQLEKSRLLSDRFSAERPKGSFSTLEIQRTEQGDSAMYLCASSLVTNSYEQYFGPGTRLTVT.

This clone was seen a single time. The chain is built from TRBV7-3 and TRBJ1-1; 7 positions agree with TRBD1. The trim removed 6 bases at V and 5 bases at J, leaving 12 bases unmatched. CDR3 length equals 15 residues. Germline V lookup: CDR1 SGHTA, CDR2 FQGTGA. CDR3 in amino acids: CASRSIQGGGTEAFF. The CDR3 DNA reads TGTGCCAGCAGGTCAATTCAGGGGGGAGGTACTGAAGCTTTCTTT.

CDR3 nucleotides: TGTGCCAGTAGTATAGCGGGGTCAGAGACCCAGTACTTC. Translating gives CASSIAGSETQYF. V gene TRBV19 combines with J gene TRBJ2-5, with a tentative D call TRBD2 (5 bases). Germline loops: CDR1 LNHDA, CDR2 SQIVND (reference sequence). This CDR3 contains 13 residues. V dropped 1 base and J dropped 4 bases, with 7 bases sitting between them.

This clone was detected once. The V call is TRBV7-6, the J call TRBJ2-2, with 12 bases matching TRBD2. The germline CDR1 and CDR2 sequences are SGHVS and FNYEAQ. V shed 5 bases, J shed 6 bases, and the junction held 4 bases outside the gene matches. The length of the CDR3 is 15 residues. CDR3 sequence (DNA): TGTGCCAGCAGCCAGACTAGCGGGAGAGCCGGGGAGCTGTTTTTT. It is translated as CASSQTSGRAGELFF.

The CDR3 sequence: CARSGRIGGLDTF. In DNA, the CDR3 is TGTGCCAGAAGCGGGAGGATTGGGGGCTTGGACACCTTC. The V call is TRBV2, the J call TRBJ1-2; possibly TRBD1 for D (6 bases). The CDR3 is 13 residues long. V lost 9 bases and J lost 12, with 23 bases in between. Germline V gene data show CDR1 as SNHLY and CDR2 as FYNNEI.

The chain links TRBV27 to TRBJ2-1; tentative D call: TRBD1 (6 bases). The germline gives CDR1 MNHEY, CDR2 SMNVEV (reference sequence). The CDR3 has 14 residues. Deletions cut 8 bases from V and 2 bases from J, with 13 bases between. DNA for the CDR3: TGTGCCAGCGACCGGGACACAACCTACAATGAGCAGTTCTTC. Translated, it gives CASDRDTTYNEQFF.

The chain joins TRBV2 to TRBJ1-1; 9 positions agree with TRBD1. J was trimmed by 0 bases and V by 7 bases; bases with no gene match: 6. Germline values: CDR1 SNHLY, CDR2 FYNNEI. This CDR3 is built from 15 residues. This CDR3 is CASKRQGVMNTEAFF. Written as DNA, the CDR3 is TGTGCCAGCAAGAGACAGGGGGTCATGAACACTGAAGCTTTCTTT.

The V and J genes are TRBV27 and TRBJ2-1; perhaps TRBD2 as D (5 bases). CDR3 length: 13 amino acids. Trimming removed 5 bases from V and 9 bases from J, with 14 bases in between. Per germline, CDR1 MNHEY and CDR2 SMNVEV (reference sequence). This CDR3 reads CASSSENRGEQFF. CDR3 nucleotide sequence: TGTGCCAGCAGTAGCGAGAATCGGGGTGAGCAGTTCTTC.

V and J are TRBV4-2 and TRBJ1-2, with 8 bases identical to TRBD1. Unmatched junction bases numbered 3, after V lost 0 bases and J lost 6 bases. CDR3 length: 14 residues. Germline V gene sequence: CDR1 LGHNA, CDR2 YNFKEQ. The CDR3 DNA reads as TGTGCCAGCAGCCAAGATCACAGGGGGAATGGCTACACCTTC. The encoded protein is CASSQDHRGNGYTF.

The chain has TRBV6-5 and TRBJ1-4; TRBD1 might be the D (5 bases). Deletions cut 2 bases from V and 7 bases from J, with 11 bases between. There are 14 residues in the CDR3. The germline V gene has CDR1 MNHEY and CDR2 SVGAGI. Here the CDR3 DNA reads TGTGCCAGCAGTTACGGGGCACCCCCTGAAAAACTGTTTTTT. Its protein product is CASSYGAPPEKLFF.

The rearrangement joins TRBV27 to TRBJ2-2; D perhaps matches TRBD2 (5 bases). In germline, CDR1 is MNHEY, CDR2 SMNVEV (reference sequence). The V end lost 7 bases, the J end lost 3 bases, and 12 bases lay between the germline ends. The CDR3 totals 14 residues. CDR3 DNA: TGTGCCAGCAAGAGGCCGCGGGACACCGGGGAGCTGTTTTTT. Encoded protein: CASKRPRDTGELFF.

CDR3 DNA sequence: TGTGCCAGCAGCTTTTCTGCGGCAAATGAGCAGTTCTTC. This encodes CASSFSAANEQFF. V usage is TRBV11-2 and J usage is TRBJ2-1; D ambiguous. V dropped 3 bases and J dropped 7 bases, with 10 bases sitting between them. The germline V gene has CDR1 SGHAT and CDR2 FQNNGV. This CDR3 is built from 13 residues.

CDR3 in DNA: TGTGCCAGCAGTTTCGGGGCGGGAGTAACCTACGAGCAGTACTTC. Protein sequence: CASSFGAGVTYEQYF. The rearrangement links TRBV27 to TRBJ2-7; TRBD2 matches 7 bases. The CDR3 consists of 15 residues. Looked up from germline, CDR1 is MNHEY and CDR2 is SMNVEV (reference sequence). The junction had 7 bases not matched to a gene; V was cut back by 3 bases and J by 2 bases.

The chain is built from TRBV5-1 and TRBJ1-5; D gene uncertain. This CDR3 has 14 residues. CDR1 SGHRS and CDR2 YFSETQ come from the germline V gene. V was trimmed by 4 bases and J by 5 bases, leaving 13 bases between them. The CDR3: CASSPEGQHQPQHF. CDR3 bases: TGCGCCAGCAGCCCGGAGGGCCAGCATCAGCCCCAGCATTTT.

Here the CDR3 DNA reads TGTGCCAGCAGCTTGGGCGGGAGCCTTACCTACGAGCAGTACTTC. As protein: CASSLGGSLTYEQYF. V and J are TRBV7-9 and TRBJ2-7, with 7 bases aligning to TRBD2. The length of the CDR3 is 15 residues. V gave up 3 bases and J gave up 2 bases; unmatched junction bases: 7. Germline CDR1 reads SEHNR; CDR2 reads FQNEAQ (reference sequence).